This TCR beta chain was identified during a study of blood T cell repertoires in COVID-19. The germline V gene has CDR1 LNHDA and CDR2 SQIVND (reference sequence). Unmatched junction bases numbered 7, after V lost 6 bases and J lost 1 base. There are 15 residues in the CDR3. Original methodology: Counts of nucleated cells, estimated from reference gene primer amplification, were obtained. Generated by immunoSEQ multiplex PCR, the TCRdb table keeps only in-frame clones and is missing some. The V and J calls and clone size are taken from that table; D and trimming were inferred from the DNA. The sample carries 150,000 or so clones, roughly 80% recorded once.

The J gene is TRBJ1-1, the V gene TRBV19; 8 nucleotides match TRBD1. The source of this sequence is a woman aged 65 to 85 with acute or convalescent COVID-19. The sequenced sample was peripheral blood. CDR3 amino acids: CASRKQGASNTEAFF. CDR3 sequence (DNA): TGTGCCAGTAGAAAGCAGGGGGCCTCGAACACTGAAGCTTTCTTT. Looking up the rest from reference TRBV19 and TRBJ1-1 gives the full variable domain: DGGITQSPKYLFRKEGQNVTLSCEQNLNHDAMYWYRQDPGQGLRLIYYSQIVNDFQKGDIAEGYSVSREKKESFPLTVTSAQKNPTAFYLCASRKQGASNTEAFFGQGTRLTVV.